This passage covers 6 T cell receptor beta chains from one sample sequenced in a study of T cells in Graves' hyperthyroidism and ophthalmopathy. Amplification of TCR beta CDR3 regions was performed using RNA transcripts as template. Carried out on the TCR CDR3, a first-round RT-PCR used the HTBI primer set. TCRdb processed the multiplex PCR reads anew with MiXCR; each CDR3 protein has one entry. The data show fewer than 650,000 distinct CDR3 sequences, with around 50% seen just once and about 40% held by the top ten. Sequences were obtained from peripheral blood or thyroid tissue (not recorded which). These receptors all come from an adult woman with Graves' disease, either hyperthyroidism or ophthalmopathy (not recorded which).

V gene TRBV6-1 combines with J gene TRBJ2-7; D call uncertain. CDR1 is MNHNS, CDR2 SASEGT, per germline. This CDR3 is 15 amino acids long. V lost 2 bases, J lost 3 bases, and 14 bases lay in between. The CDR3 loop is CASSETYGYYYEQYF. DNA for the CDR3: TGTGCCAGCAGTGAAACCTATGGGTACTACTACGAGCAGTACTTC.

This clonotype was counted between two and nine times. The chain recombines TRBV7-9 with TRBJ2-7; 8 bases align to TRBD1. Trimming removed 7 bases from V and 2 bases from J; junction bases left unmatched: 7. Germline-derived CDR1 and CDR2 are SEHNR and FQNEAQ (reference sequence). The CDR3 is made up of 14 amino acids. This CDR3 is CASKQGVETYEQYF. The DNA for the CDR3 is TGTGCCAGCAAACAGGGGGTGGAAACCTACGAGCAGTACTTC. The whole variable domain, filled in from reference TRBV7-9 and TRBJ2-7, reads DTGVSQNPRHKITKRGQNVTFRCDPISEHNRLYWYRQTLGQGPEFLTYFQNEAQLEKSRLLSDRFSAERPKGSFSTLEIQRTEQGDSAMYLCASKQGVETYEQYFGPGTRLTVT.

Concerning this clonotype itself: One end of the junction does not line up with germline, which may come from a read error. The chain couples TRBV29-1 to TRBJ2-6; 7 bases are a match to TRBD1. CDR3 length: 12 residues. The germline CDR1 and CDR2 sequences are SQVTM and ANQGSEA. The CDR3 DNA sequence: TGCAGCGCCTTAGACAGGGCTAACGTCCTGACTTTC. Encoded protein: CSALDRANVLTF.

This clonotype was counted ten times or more. The V and J genes are TRBV19 and TRBJ2-7; D gene ambiguous. The V gene's germline CDR1 is LNHDA and CDR2 SQIVND (reference sequence). The CDR3 totals 15 residues. Trimming pared 3 bases from V and 0 bases from J, leaving 12 bases between. This chain's CDR3 is CASSIGQIASYEQYF. CDR3 sequence (DNA): TGTGCCAGTAGTATTGGGCAGATCGCCTCCTACGAGCAGTACTTC.

This clonotype was detected only once. The junction differs from germline at one of its ends, possibly a read error. V usage is TRBV2 and J usage is TRBJ1-1; D is unclear. CDR3 length: 12 residues. Germline lookup yields CDR1 SNHLY and CDR2 FYNNEI. Here the CDR3 reads CASSRISTEAFF. CDR3 sequence (DNA): TGTGCCAGTAGCAGGATTAGCACTGAGGCTTTCTTT.

The rearrangement joins TRBV5-1 to TRBJ1-6; 10 bases are a match to TRBD1. The CDR3 extends over 14 amino acids. CDR1 is SGHRS, CDR2 YFSETQ, per germline. The trim removed 4 bases at V and 9 bases at J, leaving 4 bases unmatched. CDR3 residues: CASSLTGGGSPLHF. The CDR3 nucleotides read TGCGCCAGCAGCCTGACAGGGGGCGGTTCACCCCTCCACTTT.